This TCR beta chain was observed in a study of T cell responses to AZD1222 COVID-19 vaccine. The CDR3 has 14 residues. V was trimmed by 3 bases and J by 3 bases, leaving 12 bases between them. Germline-derived CDR1 and CDR2 are SGDLS and YYNGEE. Profiling relied on immunoSEQ multiplex PCR, and the TCRdb table lists in-frame clones only, not all of them. The table includes around 99,000 clones, approximately 94% detected once. The sequenced sample was peripheral blood, obtained on day 0 of AZD1222 vaccination. The origin of this receptor is an adult in good health. The chain couples TRBV9 to TRBJ1-1; D uncertain. The CDR3 loop reads CASSAEGGYTEAFF. The DNA for the CDR3 is TGTGCCAGCAGCGCCGAGGGAGGGTACACTGAAGCTTTCTTT.